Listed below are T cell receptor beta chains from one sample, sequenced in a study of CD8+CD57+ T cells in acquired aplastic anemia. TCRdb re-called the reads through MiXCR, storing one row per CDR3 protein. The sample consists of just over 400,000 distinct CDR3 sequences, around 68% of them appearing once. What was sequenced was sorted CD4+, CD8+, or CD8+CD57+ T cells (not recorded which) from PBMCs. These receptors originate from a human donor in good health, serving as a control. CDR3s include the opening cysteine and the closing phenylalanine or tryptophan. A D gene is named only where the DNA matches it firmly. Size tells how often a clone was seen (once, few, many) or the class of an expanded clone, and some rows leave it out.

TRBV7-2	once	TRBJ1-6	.	TGTGCCAGCAGGCGGAGGGTTTACTCACCCCTCCACTTT	CASRRRVYSPLHF
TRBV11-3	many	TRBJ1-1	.	TGTGCCAGCAGCTTAGACGGGGCAACTGAAGCTTTCTTT	CASSLDGATEAFF
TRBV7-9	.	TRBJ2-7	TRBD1	TGTGCCAGCCGACAGGGCCACTCCGGCGAGCAGTACTTC	CASRQGHSGEQYF
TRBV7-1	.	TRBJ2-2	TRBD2	TGTGCCAGCAGCGTCAGCGGGGGGGAGACCGGGGAGCTGTTTTTT	CASSVSGGETGELFF
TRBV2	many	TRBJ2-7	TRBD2	TGTGCCAGCAGGGGGACAGCGCCTAGCGGGGGGGCCTACGAGCAGTACTTC	CASRGTAPSGGAYEQYF
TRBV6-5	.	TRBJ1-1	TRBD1	TGTGCCACCAGTCAGGGGGGCGACATGAACACTGAAGCTTTCTTT	CATSQGGDMNTEAFF
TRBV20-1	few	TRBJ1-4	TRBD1	TGCAGTGCTAGACCCGGGACAGGGGAAAAACTGTTTTTT	CSARPGTGEKLFF
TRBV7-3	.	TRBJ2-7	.	TGCGCCAGCAGCTTGAATCTCCTCGAGAAGCAGTACTTC	CASSLNLLEKQYF
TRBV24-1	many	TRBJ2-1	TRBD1	TGTGCCACCAGTGATCCACAGGGGGCCGGGGGGAGCTCCTACAATGAGCAGTTCTTC	CATSDPQGAGGSSYNEQFF
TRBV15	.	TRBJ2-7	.	TGTGCCACCAGCAGAGAACGTGGGCTCCAATACGAGCAGTACTTC	CATSRERGLQYEQYF
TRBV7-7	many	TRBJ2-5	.	TGTGCTAGCAGCGCGACCCATGATATGGGGGAGACCCAGTACTTC	CASSATHDMGETQYF
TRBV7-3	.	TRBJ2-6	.	TGTGCTAGCAGCTTAGGCGGGGCGGGTACGCAGCTGTCTTTC	CASSLGGAGTQLSF
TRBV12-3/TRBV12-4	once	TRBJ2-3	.	TGTGCCAGAGCCCATCACGGCGTCGGGGGCGCAGATACGCAGTATTTT	CARAHHGVGGADTQYF
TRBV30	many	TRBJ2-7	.	TGTGCCTGGAGTGTACGCAGGACCTACTACGAGCAGTACTTC	CAWSVRRTYYEQYF
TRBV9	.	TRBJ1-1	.	TGTGCCAGCAGCGCGGGACCTACAGCCACTGAAGCTTTCTTT	CASSAGPTATEAFF
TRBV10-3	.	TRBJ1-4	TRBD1	TGTGCCTCTAACGGACAGGGGAGGGGTGAAAAACTGTTTTTT	CASNGQGRGEKLFF
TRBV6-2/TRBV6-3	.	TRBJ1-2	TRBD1	TGTGCCAGCAGGGACTGGGACAGGGGAAGCTACACCTTC	CASRDWDRGSYTF
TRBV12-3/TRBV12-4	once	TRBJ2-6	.	TGTGCCAGCAGTTGGGCTGGGGCCAACGTCCTGACTTTC	CASSWAGANVLTF
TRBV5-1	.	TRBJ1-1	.	TGCGCCAGCAGCTCCTGGGAACAGGGTGGAGTGAACACTGAAGCTTTCTTT	CASSSWEQGGVNTEAFF
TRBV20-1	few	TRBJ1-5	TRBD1	TGCAGTGCTGGGACAGGGATTGGCAATCAGCCCCAGCATTTT	CSAGTGIGNQPQHF
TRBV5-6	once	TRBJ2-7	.	TGTGCCAGCAGCGTCACTTTGAAGCAGTACTTC	CASSVTLKQYF
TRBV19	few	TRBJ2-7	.	TGTGCCAGTATTGGGTACGGAGGGCAGTACTTC	CASIGYGGQYF
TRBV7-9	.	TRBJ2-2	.	TGTGCCAGCAGCCGAAGGCTAGCGAGTACCGGGGAGCTGTTTTTT	CASSRRLASTGELFF
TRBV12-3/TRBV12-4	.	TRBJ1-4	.	TGTGCCAGCAGTTCGTCGGACGAAAAACTGTTTTTT	CASSSSDEKLFF
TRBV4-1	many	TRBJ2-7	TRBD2	TGCGCCAGCAGTCTAAGGACTAGCGGGGGGCTAGCCTACGAGCAGTACTTC	CASSLRTSGGLAYEQYF
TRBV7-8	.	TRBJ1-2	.	TGTGCCAGCAGTAGAGAGAATTCACCCCACCACTTTGGGTTC	CASSRENSPHHFGF
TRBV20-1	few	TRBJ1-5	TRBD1	TGCAGTGCTAGAGATTTGAGGGACAGGGGGCATTTT	CSARDLRDRGHF
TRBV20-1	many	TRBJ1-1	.	TGCAGTGCTTCAGGGTTGAACACTGAAGCTTTCTTT	CSASGLNTEAFF
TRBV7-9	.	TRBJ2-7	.	TGTGCCAGCAGCTCGACTCGGCTCTTCGAGCAGTACTTC	CASSSTRLFEQYF
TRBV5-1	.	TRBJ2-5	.	TGTGCCAGCAGCCTAAGTTTCTCTGGGCACCAGTACTTC	CASSLSFSGHQYF
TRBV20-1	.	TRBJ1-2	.	TGCAGCGCTAGAGATGGCAATTTTGGACACACCTTC	CSARDGNFGHTF
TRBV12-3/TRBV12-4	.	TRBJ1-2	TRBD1	TGTGCCAGCAGCAGGACAGGGGGGAGTTATGATGGCTACACCTTC	CASSRTGGSYDGYTF
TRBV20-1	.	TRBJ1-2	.	TGCAGTGCTTCTCTGCTTAAGAGCTACTATGGCTACACCTTC	CSASLLKSYYGYTF
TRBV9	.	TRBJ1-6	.	.	CASSVEWGEQFFDF
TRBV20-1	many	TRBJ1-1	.	TGCAGTGCTAGCGACTGGGGAAACACTGAAGCTTTCTTT	CSASDWGNTEAFF
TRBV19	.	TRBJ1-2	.	TGTGCCAGTAACGACGCTGGCATTTATGGCTACACCTTC	CASNDAGIYGYTF
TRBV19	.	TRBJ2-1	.	TGTGCCAGTAGTCTAACACCGATCAATGAGCAGTTCTTC	CASSLTPINEQFF
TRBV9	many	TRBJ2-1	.	TGTGCCAGCAGCCCCACCCTCCGGGGGGCATGGAATGAGCAGTTCTTC	CASSPTLRGAWNEQFF
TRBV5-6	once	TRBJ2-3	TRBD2	TGTGCCAGCAGCAAGGGCTCTGCGGGGGGTCCAGATACGCAGTATTTT	CASSKGSAGGPDTQYF
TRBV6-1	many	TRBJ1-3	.	TGTGCCAGCAGTTCGACGGACTCCTCTGGAAACACCATATATTTT	CASSSTDSSGNTIYF
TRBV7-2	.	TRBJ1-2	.	TGTGCCAGCAGACAGACGGGGGATAACTGTGGCTTCAGCTTC	CASRQTGDNCGFSF
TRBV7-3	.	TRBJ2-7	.	TGTGCCAGCAGCTTAGATGTTGCCAACTTCTACGGGGAGTACTTC	CASSLDVANFYGEYF
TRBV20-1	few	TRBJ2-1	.	TGCAGTGCTAGACGACCTATAGTGGGCAATGAGCAGTTCTTC	CSARRPIVGNEQFF
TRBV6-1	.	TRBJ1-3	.	TGTGCCAGCAGTCAAGGATCTTCCGGAAACACCATATATTTT	CASSQGSSGNTIYF
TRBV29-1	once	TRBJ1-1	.	TGCAGCGTTGCGTGCTGGTACACTGAAGCTTTCTTT	CSVACWYTEAFF
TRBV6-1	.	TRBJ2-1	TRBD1	TGTGCCATCAGTTCAGGTGGGACAGTAATTTACAATGAGCAGTTCTTC	CAISSGGTVIYNEQFF
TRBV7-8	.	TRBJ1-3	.	TGTGCCAGCAGCAAACGAAGGAACACCATATATTTT	CASSKRRNTIYF
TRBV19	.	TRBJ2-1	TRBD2	TGTGCCAGCAGAGATATCGCTAGCGGGAATGGGCAGTTCTTC	CASRDIASGNGQFF
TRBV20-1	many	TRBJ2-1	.	TGCAGTGCTAGCCCGGACTACAATGAGCAGTTCTTC	CSASPDYNEQFF
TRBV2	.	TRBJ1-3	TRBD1	TGTGCCAGCAGTGGGGACAGGGAGGGAAACACCATATATTTT	CASSGDREGNTIYF
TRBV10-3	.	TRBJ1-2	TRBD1	TGTGCCATCAGTGAGGCAGGACAGGGTAGTGGCTACACCTTC	CAISEAGQGSGYTF
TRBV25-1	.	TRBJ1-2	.	TGTGCCAGCAGTGAGGGACACAACTATGGCTACACCTTC	CASSEGHNYGYTF
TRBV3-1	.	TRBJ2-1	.	TGTGCCAGCAGCCTGGGGGTTGAGCAGTTCTTC	CASSLGVEQFF
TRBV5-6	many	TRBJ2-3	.	TGTGCCAGCAGCTTGGGCGAGGCGCAGTATTTT	CASSLGEAQYF
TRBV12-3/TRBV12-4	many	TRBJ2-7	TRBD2	TGTGCCAGCAGTTTCCTAGCGGGGTACGAGCAGTACTTC	CASSFLAGYEQYF
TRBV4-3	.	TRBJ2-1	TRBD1	TGCGCCACCCGTGACGGACAGGGCTTAGACAATGAGCAGTTCTTC	CATRDGQGLDNEQFF
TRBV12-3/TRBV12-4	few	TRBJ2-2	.	TGTGCCAGCAGCCCTGTTACGGGGGAGCTGTTTTTT	CASSPVTGELFF
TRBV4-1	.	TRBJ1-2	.	TGCGCCAGCAGCCAAGGAGGGTACTATGGCTATGGCTACACCTTC	CASSQGGYYGYGYTF
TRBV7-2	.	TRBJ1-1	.	TGTGCCAGCAGCTGGGGACTAGCTTGGGAGACCCAGTACTTCTTT	CASSWGLAWETQYFF